This T cell receptor beta chain was sequenced in a study of blood T cell repertoires in COVID-19. The authors' processing: Reference gene primers were amplified, and this amplification served to estimate nucleated cell counts. Clones were sequenced by immunoSEQ multiplex PCR, and TCRdb holds only the in-frame ones, with some missing. The DNA gave D and trimming, while V, J and clone size come from that table. The data show fewer than 700,000 clones, with roughly nine tenths seen just once and roughly 8.3% held by the top ten. Sample: peripheral blood. The TCR comes from a woman between 50 and 59 years old with COVID-19, enrolled during active disease.

CDR3 protein: CASSQGEAGEQYF. CDR3 bases: TGTGCCAGCAGCCAAGGGGAGGCCGGCGAGCAGTACTTC. The chain combines TRBV3-1 (or the pseudogene TRBV3-2) with TRBJ2-7, with a possible D match to TRBD2 (6 bases). Trimming cost V 1 base and J 6 bases, with 10 bases left between them. The CDR3 contains 13 residues. Germline assignment: CDR1 LGHDT and CDR2 YNNKEL (reference sequence).